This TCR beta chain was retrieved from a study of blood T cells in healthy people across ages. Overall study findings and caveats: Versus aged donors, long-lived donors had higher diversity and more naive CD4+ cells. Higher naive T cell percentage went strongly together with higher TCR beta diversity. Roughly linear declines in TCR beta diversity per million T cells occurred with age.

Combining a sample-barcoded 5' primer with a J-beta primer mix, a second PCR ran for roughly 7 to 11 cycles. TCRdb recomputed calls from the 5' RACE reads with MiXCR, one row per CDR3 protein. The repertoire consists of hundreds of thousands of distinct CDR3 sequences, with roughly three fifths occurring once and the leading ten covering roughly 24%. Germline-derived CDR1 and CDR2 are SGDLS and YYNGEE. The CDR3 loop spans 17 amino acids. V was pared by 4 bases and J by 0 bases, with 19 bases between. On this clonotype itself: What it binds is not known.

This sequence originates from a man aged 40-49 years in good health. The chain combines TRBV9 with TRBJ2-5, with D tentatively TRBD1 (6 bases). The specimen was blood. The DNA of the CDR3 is TGTGCCAGCAGCAGGGACACATCGACTGTATACCAAGAGACCCAGTACTTC. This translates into CASSRDTSTVYQETQYF.